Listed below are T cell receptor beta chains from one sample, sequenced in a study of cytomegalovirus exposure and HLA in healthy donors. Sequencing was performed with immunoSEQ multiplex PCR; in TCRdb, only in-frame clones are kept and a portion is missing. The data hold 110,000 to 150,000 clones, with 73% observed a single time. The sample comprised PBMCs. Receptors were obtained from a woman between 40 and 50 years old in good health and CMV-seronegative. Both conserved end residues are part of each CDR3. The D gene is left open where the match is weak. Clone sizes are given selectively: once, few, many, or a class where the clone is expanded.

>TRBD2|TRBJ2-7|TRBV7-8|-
TGTGCCAGCAGCCAACTCACTAGCGGGGGGGCAGTATACGAGCAGTACTTC
CASSQLTSGGAVYEQYF
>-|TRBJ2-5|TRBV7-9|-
TGTGCCAGCACCCCGGGGTGGGAGACCCAGTACTTC
CASTPGWETQYF
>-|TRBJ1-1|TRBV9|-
TGTGCCAGCAATGACGGGGGGGCTTCAACTATGAACACTGAAGCTTTCTTT
CASNDGGASTMNTEAFF
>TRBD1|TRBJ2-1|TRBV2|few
TGTGCCAGCATGGGGACAGGGAATCTGTTGCGCGAGCAGTTCTTC
CASMGTGNLLREQFF
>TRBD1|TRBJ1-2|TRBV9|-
TGTGCCAGCAGCCCGTCCGGGACAGGGGCCTATGGCTACACCTTC
CASSPSGTGAYGYTF
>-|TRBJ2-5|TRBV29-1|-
TGCAGCCGCCGGCACAGAAAAGAGACCCAGTACTTC
CSRRHRKETQYF
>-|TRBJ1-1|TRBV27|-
TGTGCCAGCAGCCGACAACCGGGACAAACGCAAACACTTGAAGCTTTCTTT
CASSRQPGQTQTLEAFF
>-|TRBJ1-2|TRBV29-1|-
TGCAGCGGGATACTACGACAGGCCTCCAGTGGCGGCTACACCTTC
CSGILRQASSGGYTF
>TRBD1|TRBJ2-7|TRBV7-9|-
TGTTCCAGCAGCTCGAGGGACAGAGGATCAAACTACGAGCAGTACTTC
CSSSSRDRGSNYEQYF
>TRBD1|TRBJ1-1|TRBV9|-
TGTGCCAGCAGAGACCAACCGGGACAGGGGGCGAACACTGAAGCTTTCTTT
CASRDQPGQGANTEAFF
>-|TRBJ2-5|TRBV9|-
TGTGCCAGCAGCGTAGAAGGTAGGGACTTTGAAGGGGAGACCCAGTACTTC
CASSVEGRDFEGETQYF
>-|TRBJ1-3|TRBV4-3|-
TGCGCCAGCAGCCAAGCTGCGACAGCGAGCTCTGGAAACACCATATATTTT
CASSQAATASSGNTIYF
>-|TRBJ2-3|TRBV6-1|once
TGTGCCAGCAGCCAGCGACAGGGCACAGATACGCAGTATTTT
CASSQRQGTDTQYF
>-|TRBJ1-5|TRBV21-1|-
TGTGCCAGCAGCCCCCCGCGGGGTAATCAGCCCCAGCATTTT
CASSPPRGNQPQHF
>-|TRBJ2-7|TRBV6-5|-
TGTGCCAGCAGTTACGAGGGAAGCCAACTGAAGCAGTACTTC
CASSYEGSQLKQYF
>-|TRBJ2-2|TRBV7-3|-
TGTGCCAGCAGCGCACAGGGGAACACCGGGGAGCTGTTTTTT
CASSAQGNTGELFF
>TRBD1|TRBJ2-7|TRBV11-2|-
TGTGCCAGTATGACAGGGCCCTACGAGCAGTACTTC
CASMTGPYEQYF
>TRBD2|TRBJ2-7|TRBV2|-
TGTGCCAGCCTTAGCGGGGGGCGGTCCTACGAGCAGTACTTC
CASLSGGRSYEQYF
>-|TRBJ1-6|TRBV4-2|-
TGTGCCAGCAGCCAACCCACGACAGATAATTCACCCCTCCACTTT
CASSQPTTDNSPLHF
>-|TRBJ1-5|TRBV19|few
TGTGCCAGTAGTATAGATCAAACAGTGAATCAGCCCCAGCATTTT
CASSIDQTVNQPQHF
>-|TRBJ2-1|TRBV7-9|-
TGTGCCAGCAGCCCCCTGGGGCCTAAGGCCTACAATGAGCAGTTCTTC
CASSPLGPKAYNEQFF
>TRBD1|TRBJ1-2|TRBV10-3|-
TGTGCCATCAGACAGGGGGATAACTATGGCTACACCTTC
CAIRQGDNYGYTF
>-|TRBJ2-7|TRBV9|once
TGTGCCAGCAGCGTAGGGTGGGACATATACTACGAGCAGTACTTC
CASSVGWDIYYEQYF
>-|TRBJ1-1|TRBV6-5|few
TGTGCCAGCAGTTTAGCAGCGAAACCTATGAACACTGAAGCTTTCTTT
CASSLAAKPMNTEAFF
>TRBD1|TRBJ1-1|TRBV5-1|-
TGCGCCAGCAGCAACCGGGACAGGGTGTTGACGCCTGAAGCTTTCTTT
CASSNRDRVLTPEAFF
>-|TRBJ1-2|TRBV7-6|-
TGTGCCAGCAGCTCATCGCAGGGTACGATCTACGGCTACACCTTC
CASSSSQGTIYGYTF
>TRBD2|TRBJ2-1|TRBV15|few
TGTGCCACCAGCAGATTTAGCGGGGGAGACAATGAGCAGTTCTTC
CATSRFSGGDNEQFF
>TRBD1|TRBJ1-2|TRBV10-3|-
TGTGCCATCAGCCGAGACAGGGGAAGCCTTGACTATGGCTACACCTTC
CAISRDRGSLDYGYTF
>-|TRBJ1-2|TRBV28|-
TGTGCCAGCAGCGAGACAGCTTCTAACTATGGCTACACCTTC
CASSETASNYGYTF
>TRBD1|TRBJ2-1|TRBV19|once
TGTGCCAGTAGTATGGGACAGGGTCGGGATGAGCAGTTCTTC
CASSMGQGRDEQFF
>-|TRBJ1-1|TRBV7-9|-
TGTGCCAGCAGCTTAGAAGTAGTCAGGGAAAAGTCTGAAGCTTTCTTT
CASSLEVVREKSEAFF
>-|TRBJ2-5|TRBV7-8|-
TGTGCCAGCAGCTTAGTTCTAGGAGAAGAGACCCAGTACTTC
CASSLVLGEETQYF
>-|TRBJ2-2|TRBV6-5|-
TGTGCCAGCAGCACAGGGTACACGAACACCGGGGAGCTGTTTTTT
CASSTGYTNTGELFF
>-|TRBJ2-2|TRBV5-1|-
TGCGCCAGCAGCTTGGAGCAGGGTCCGGCCGGGGAGCTGTTTTTT
CASSLEQGPAGELFF
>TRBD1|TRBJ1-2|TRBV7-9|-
TGTGCCAGCAGCTTAGGGACAGGAGGATCTGGGCGCTACACCTTC
CASSLGTGGSGRYTF
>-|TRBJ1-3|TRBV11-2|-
TGTGCCAGCAGCTCGGGACTACTTTACAGGACTTCTGGAAACACCATATATTTT
CASSSGLLYRTSGNTIYF